The source of this TCR beta chain is a study of cytomegalovirus exposure and HLA in healthy donors. Researchers ran the PCR with 60 Vbeta and 13 Jbeta primers. Repertoires were generated with immunoSEQ multiplex PCR, while TCRdb's copy carries only in-frame clones and drops some. The profile shows fewer than 120,000 clones, around 87% of them singletons. V was clipped by 4 bases and J by 0 bases; unmatched bases: 4. The length of the CDR3 is 16 residues. Germline CDR1 is SGHTA and CDR2 is FQGNSA. J is TRBJ1-4 and V is TRBV7-2, with TRBD1 identical over 8 bases. The origin of this receptor is a man in his forties in good health and CMV-seronegative. Sequenced sample: PBMCs. The CDR3 DNA follows: TGTGCCAGCAGCTACCAGGGGGCCTCAACTAATGAAAAACTGTTTTTT. As protein: CASSYQGASTNEKLFF. Using reference TRBV7-2 and TRBJ1-4 for the parts outside the CDR3, the full variable domain is GAGVSQSPSNKVTEKGKDVELRCDPISGHTALYWYRQSLGQGLEFLIYFQGNSAPDKSGLPSDRFSAERTGGSVSTLTIQRTQQEDSAVYLCASSYQGASTNEKLFFGSGTQLSVL.